The present entry profiles one T cell receptor (beta chain) with its context. The antigen this receptor binds is unknown. No much larger clone exists at a distance of one base, and base qualities are not known. The High Capacity cDNA Reverse Transcription Kit was used to reverse transcribe all of the isolated RNA, meaning that expressed TCRB transcripts were what got sequenced. For stem cell-like memory T cell samples, survey-depth immunoSEQ sequencing was used, averaging approximately 950,000 total reads per sample. Sorted cells were lysed in RLT buffer, and RNA was extracted using DNase-treated RNeasy Micro or Mini kits according to cell number. To prevent cross-contamination, each cell subset was processed individually, whereas patient and healthy donor samples were processed jointly. TCRB sequences were amplified from cDNA with the immunoSEQ multiplex PCR, producing 87-bp fragments spanning the CDR3 region. Sequencing of the amplicons was done on the Illumina HiSeq platform. As for how the authors treated the data: PCR bias was corrected computationally using synthetic template baselines, and reads within Hamming distance 2 were collapsed, with unmergeable singletons discarded. Reads were aligned against IMGT so that V, D and J genes, CDR3 length and insertions or deletions at six rearrangement sites could be assigned. Clonotype counts were normalized to sorted cell number within each subset before computing true diversity and Gini coefficients with the tcR R package. Repertoire sharing was quantified using the overlap coefficient calculated on TCRB nucleotide sequences. The clones in this table, taken by TCRdb from immuneACCESS, are in-frame only. Not every clone is retained; where verified, under half of the shortfall comes from an unresolved V gene, and the cause of the rest is unknown. V, J and clone size derive from that table, while D and trimming were established from the DNA sequence. The sample table shows about 19,000 clones, and around 50% are seen once. The biggest ten clones account for approximately 0.42% of the sample.

This sample was taken from a study of beta chain features in type 1 diabetes (dated by TCRdb to 2017 to 2018). Concerning the study at large: Mean age, gender distribution, total cell number and subset yield were not different between patients and healthy donors. The study compared the TCRB repertoires of sorted circulating CD4+ T cell subsets in recently diagnosed type 1 diabetes patients with those in matched healthy donors. A total of 85 million to 140 million sorted cells were examined across all samples, and a strong correlation was observed between cell number per subset and RNA yield. Naive and central memory subsets were obtained from all 30 or so donors, but regulatory and stem cell-like memory subsets were isolated from only 8 patients and roughly eight healthy donors.

CDR1 and CDR2 are drawn from the germline V gene (reference sequence): LNHDA, SQIVND. V loses 6 bases at its end and J loses 8 bases; junction bases beyond the gene matches: 15. Inclusive of the bounding cysteine and phenylalanine, the CDR3 is 15 residues long. Just the 45-base CDR3 DNA is kept, in frame starting at base 1. Each donor gave one peripheral blood draw, averaging about 100 mL, which was collected into heparinised tubes. A BD FACSAria II and a panel including CD45RO, CCR7, CD25, CD127, CD95 and CD27 were used to sort naive, central memory, regulatory and stem cell-like memory CD4+ T cells. Purity was above 98% for every sorted population. Right away, PBMCs were isolated by Lymphoprep density gradient centrifugation and were stained directly, with no culture step. So that batch effects would be minimized, each experiment stained and sorted samples in pairs, pairing one healthy donor with one patient.

What the study reported, not specific to this receptor: HLA sub-analyses involved small numbers of individuals, so any influence of HLA type on TCRB rearrangement remained unresolved. A moderate but significant shortening of TCRB CDR3 length was observed in type 1 diabetes patients in all four CD4+ subsets. At VDJ recombination sites, patients with type 1 diabetes made fewer insertions and deleted more nucleotides, a pattern implying thymic rearrangement abnormalities. Sequencing cDNA rather than genomic DNA could over-represent highly expressing activated cells, although activation and CD3 levels did not differ between groups. Naive, central memory and regulatory TCRB repertoires appeared more similar among patients than among healthy donors. Shorter templates might have been favored by PCR, but patient and control samples were amplified and corrected together, so both groups would have been affected equally by any skew.

What was sequenced was stem cell memory CD4+ T cells from blood. This sample's cell subset or site label indicates: stem cell-like memory CD4+ T cells. This clonotype originated in a man younger than 30 in good health. The sequence joins TRBV19 to TRBJ1-2; TRBD1 aligns with 7 central bases. The nucleotide sequence is given as TGTGCCAGTAGCCGGGACAGAGCTAGGATTGACGGCTACACCTTC. The encoded protein is CASSRDRARIDGYTF.